The entry that follows covers one TCR beta chain sequence. The data were taken from a study of technical replicates of blood from four donors. TCRdb's table, derived via immunoSEQ multiplex PCR, lists solely in-frame clones and lacks some. Here the sample spans roughly 15,000 clones, around four fifths being singletons. Per the germline V gene, CDR1 is MDHEN and CDR2 is SYDVKM. CDR3 length: 15 residues. V was clipped by 3 bases and J by 7 bases; unmatched bases: 7. V usage is TRBV28 and J usage is TRBJ2-1; 9 positions match TRBD2. The TCR originated in a human donor in good health. Source material: PBMCs. The CDR3 loop reads CASSFGGRARNEQFF. The CDR3 coding sequence is TGTGCCAGCAGTTTTGGCGGGAGGGCCAGGAATGAGCAGTTCTTC. Full variable domain (missing parts from reference TRBV28 and TRBJ2-1): DVKVTQSSRYLVKRTGEKVFLECVQDMDHENMFWYRQDPGLGLRLIYFSYDVKMKEKGDIPEGYSVSREKKERFSLILESASTNQTSMYLCASSFGGRARNEQFFGPGTRLTVL.